The next 24 T cell receptor beta chains were all read from a single sample in a study of blood T cell repertoires in COVID-19. Clones were sequenced by immunoSEQ multiplex PCR, and TCRdb holds only the in-frame ones, with some missing. The sample holds 250,000 to 350,000 clones, 65% to 85% seen once. The source material was peripheral blood. These receptors were obtained from a person between 65 and 80 years old with COVID-19, enrolled during active disease.

The V call is TRBV7-2, the J call TRBJ2-7, with D perhaps matching TRBD2 (5 bases). The CDR3 consists of 15 residues. Germline V gene sequence: CDR1 SGHTA, CDR2 FQGNSA. V was shortened by 5 bases and J by 1 base, with 15 bases between the two germline ends. The CDR3 DNA is TGTGCCAGCAGCCTCGAGTTAGGCGGGTCCTACGAGCAGTACTTC. This encodes CASSLELGGSYEQYF.

The V call is TRBV7-2, the J call TRBJ2-2; 11 bases agree with TRBD2. Unmatched junction bases numbered 4, after V lost 4 bases and J lost 3 bases. Per the germline V gene, CDR1 is SGHTA and CDR2 is FQGNSA. The CDR3 is 16 residues long. CDR3 in amino acids: CASSSLAGGHTGELFF. Written as DNA, the CDR3 is TGTGCCAGCAGCTCCCTAGCGGGGGGCCACACCGGGGAGCTGTTTTTT.

The J gene is TRBJ1-4, the V gene TRBV2; 12 bases agree with TRBD1. Germline assignment: CDR1 SNHLY and CDR2 FYNNEI. This CDR3 contains 16 residues. V shed 6 bases and J 7 bases; nucleotides not matched to a gene: 9. The CDR3 DNA reads as TGTGCCAGCAGCGCGGGACAGGGGGCTTACGCTGAAAAACTGTTTTTT. Its translation is CASSAGQGAYAEKLFF.

The count of this clone is one. This chain connects TRBV30 to TRBJ1-1; 9 bases match TRBD1. Unmatched junction bases numbered 6, after V lost 5 bases and J lost 5 bases. The length of the CDR3 is 13 residues. The germline V gene encodes CDR1 GTSNPN and CDR2 SVGIG (reference sequence). CDR3 sequence (DNA): TGTGCCTGGGCGGGGACAGGGCGGACTGAAGCTTTCTTT. Protein sequence: CAWAGTGRTEAFF.

This rearrangement joins TRBV28 to TRBJ2-1; TRBD1 might be the D (6 bases). CDR3 length: 14 amino acids. Germline V gives CDR1 MDHEN, CDR2 SYDVKM. Trimming took off 6 bases at V and 0 bases at J, with 9 bases between the two ends. This chain's CDR3 is CASSSRGSYNEQFF. CDR3 DNA: TGTGCCAGCAGCTCCAGGGGCTCCTACAATGAGCAGTTCTTC.

V usage is TRBV5-1 and J usage is TRBJ2-5; 7 bases agree with TRBD1. V dropped 0 bases and J dropped 5; count of bases not matched to a gene: 4. CDR1 is SGHRS, CDR2 YFSETQ, per germline. The CDR3 covers 14 residues. The CDR3 region is CASSLGQGGETQYF. CDR3 coding DNA: TGCGCCAGCAGCTTGGGACAGGGCGGGGAGACCCAGTACTTC.

The chain recombines TRBV12-3 or TRBV12-4 with TRBJ1-4; no reliable D call. V was cut by 7 bases and J by 8 bases, with 14 bases left in between. There are 13 residues in the CDR3. CDR3 coding DNA: TGTGCCAGCAAAGAGGGAGGAGGAGAAAAACTGTTTTTT. Amino acid sequence: CASKEGGGEKLFF.

J is TRBJ2-7 and V is TRBV19; D not certain. The V and J ends lost 4 bases and 5 bases respectively, with 9 bases between them. The CDR3 contains 12 residues. From germline, CDR1 is LNHDA and CDR2 SQIVND (reference sequence). This chain's CDR3 is CASSTAANEQYF. DNA of the CDR3: TGTGCCAGTAGTACCGCCGCGAACGAGCAGTACTTC. The variable domain in full, completed from reference TRBV19 and TRBJ2-7, reads DGGITQSPKYLFRKEGQNVTLSCEQNLNHDAMYWYRQDPGQGLRLIYYSQIVNDFQKGDIAEGYSVSREKKESFPLTVTSAQKNPTAFYLCASSTAANEQYFGPGTRLTVT.

This chain connects TRBV15 to TRBJ1-1, with no clear D. The V end lost 0 bases, the J end lost 8 bases, and 7 bases lay between the germline ends. In germline, CDR1 is LNHNV, CDR2 YYDKDF (reference sequence). This CDR3 has 12 residues. CDR3 nucleotide sequence: TGTGCCACCAGCAGAGAGGGCACCGAAGCTTTCTTT. Translation gives CATSREGTEAFF.

The rearrangement uses TRBV11-3 and TRBJ1-5; weak D call: TRBD1 (5 bases). Trimming shortened V by 2 bases and J by 7 bases, and 18 bases separated the two germline ends. The CDR3 covers 16 residues. Looked up from germline, CDR1 is SGHNT and CDR2 is YENEEA. CDR3 sequence (DNA): TGTGCCAGCAGCTTATGTAAGAGGTGCGGGGCACAGCCCCAGCATTTT. Translation: CASSLCKRCGAQPQHF.

The chain couples TRBV28 to TRBJ1-6, with 10 bases identical to TRBD1. The CDR3 covers 15 residues. The germline V gene encodes CDR1 MDHEN and CDR2 SYDVKM. V shed 2 bases, J shed 9 bases, and the junction held 4 bases outside the gene matches. The CDR3 spells CASSLRQGASSPLHF. Here the CDR3 DNA reads TGTGCCAGCAGTTTAAGACAGGGGGCAAGTTCACCCCTCCACTTT. The full variable domain, completed using reference TRBV28 and TRBJ1-6, is DVKVTQSSRYLVKRTGEKVFLECVQDMDHENMFWYRQDPGLGLRLIYFSYDVKMKEKGDIPEGYSVSREKKERFSLILESASTNQTSMYLCASSLRQGASSPLHFGNGTRLTVT.

The chain uses TRBV2 and TRBJ1-6, with a possible D match to TRBD1 (5 bases). This CDR3 spans 13 amino acids. The germline V gene has CDR1 SNHLY and CDR2 FYNNEI. Between the trimmed V and J ends, which lost 1 base and 9 bases, there was a span of 7 bases. CDR3 sequence: CASSEGRGSPLHF. The CDR3 nucleotides read TGTGCCAGCAGTGAAGGGAGGGGTTCACCCCTCCACTTT.

V is TRBV4-1 and J is TRBJ1-1; D is perhaps TRBD1 (5 bases). Germline CDR1 and CDR2: MGHRA and YSYEKL. CDR3 size: 11 residues. The V end lost 0 bases, the J end lost 10 bases, and 6 bases lay between the germline ends. CDR3 sequence (DNA): TGCGCCAGCAGCCAAGAACAGGCAGCTTTCTTT. It encodes CASSQEQAAFF.

This clone showed up just once. The chain couples TRBV28 to TRBJ2-6; 7 positions agree with TRBD1. Germline CDR1 MDHEN, CDR2 SYDVKM. The CDR3 spans 17 residues. The ends lost 7 bases at V and 1 base at J; junction bases unmatched: 10. The CDR3 sequence is CASISLGRGSGANVLTF. The CDR3 DNA is TGTGCCAGCATCTCCCTGGGCAGGGGGTCTGGGGCCAACGTCCTGACTTTC.

V is TRBV18 and J is TRBJ1-4, with D possibly TRBD1 on 6 matching bases. V was pared by 1 base and J by 7 bases, with 13 bases between. Germline-derived CDR1 and CDR2 are KGHSH and LQKENI. The CDR3 consists of 15 residues. CDR3 amino acids: CASSPRGRGAEKLFF. The CDR3 bases are TGTGCCAGCTCACCACGGGGCAGGGGAGCTGAAAAACTGTTTTTT. Supplemented by reference TRBV18 and TRBJ1-4, the full variable domain reads NAGVMQNPRHLVRRRGQEARLRCSPMKGHSHVYWYRQLPEEGLKFMVYLQKENIIDESGMPKERFSAEFPKEGPSILRIQQVVRGDSAAYFCASSPRGRGAEKLFFGSGTQLSVL.

V is TRBV19 and J is TRBJ1-5; 7 bases fit TRBD1. V was clipped by 6 bases and J by 7 bases; unmatched bases: 15. This CDR3 is 16 amino acids long. The germline V gene has CDR1 LNHDA and CDR2 SQIVND (reference sequence). CDR3 sequence reads: CASSPRRDRAPQPQHF. CDR3 nucleotide sequence: TGTGCCAGTAGCCCGCGGAGAGACAGGGCCCCCCAGCCCCAGCATTTT.

The chain employs TRBV11-3 and TRBJ2-7, with 8 bases aligning to TRBD2. CDR3 length: 15 amino acids. Germline CDR1 SGHNT, CDR2 YENEEA. The V gene end was trimmed by 3 bases and the J gene end by 5 bases; junction bases not matched to a gene: 9. In DNA form, the CDR3 reads TGTGCCAGCAGCTTCGACAGCGGGAGTCGAAACGAGCAGTACTTC. Its protein is CASSFDSGSRNEQYF.

This clone has a single count. The chain couples TRBV3-1 (or the pseudogene TRBV3-2) to TRBJ2-1; D gene unclear. The V end was cut by 4 bases, the J end by 4 bases, with 5 bases between. The CDR3 runs 12 residues. Germline CDR1 reads LGHDT; CDR2 reads YNNKEL (reference sequence). CDR3 coding DNA: TGTGCCAGCAGCCTCCTATACAATGAGCAGTTCTTC. Protein product: CASSLLYNEQFF.

V usage is TRBV7-2 and J usage is TRBJ2-1; 10 bases match TRBD1. The CDR3 runs to 16 residues. V lost 0 bases, J lost 10 bases, and 9 bases stayed unmatched. Per the germline V gene, CDR1 is SGHTA and CDR2 is FQGNSA. This chain's CDR3 is CASSLARTGGTREQFF. As DNA, the CDR3 is TGTGCCAGCAGCTTAGCCCGGACAGGGGGGACGAGGGAGCAGTTCTTC.

As DNA, the CDR3 is TGTGCCAGCAGCCAAGACAGGGGGCGATCGTTAGGTGGTGAAAAACTGTTTTTT. Amino acids: CASSQDRGRSLGGEKLFF. This chain links TRBV3-1 (or the pseudogene TRBV3-2) with TRBJ1-4; TRBD1 matches at 8 bases. This CDR3 region has 18 residues. The V segment lost 0 bases and the J segment 7 bases; nucleotides outside the gene matches: 13. From germline, CDR1 is LGHDT and CDR2 YNNKEL (reference sequence).

This clone was counted only a few times. The chain links TRBV28 to TRBJ1-3; no firm D call. The CDR3 is 14 residues long. Trimming cost V 8 bases and J 0 bases, with 11 bases left between them. CDR1 and CDR2 from the germline V gene are MDHEN and SYDVKM. The chain's CDR3 is CASGSDISGNTIYF. CDR3 bases: TGTGCCAGCGGTTCCGACATCTCTGGAAACACCATATATTTT.

This sequence joins TRBV5-4 and TRBJ1-6; TRBD1 might be the D (5 bases). Germline values: CDR1 SGHNT, CDR2 YYREEE (reference sequence). V was clipped by 4 bases and J by 7 bases, with 18 bases between them. The CDR3 runs to 16 residues. CDR3 protein: CASSRKTQGWNSPLHF. The CDR3 coding sequence is TGTGCCAGCAGCCGAAAAACCCAGGGTTGGAATTCACCCCTCCACTTT.

The chain combines TRBV14 with TRBJ1-2; a weak D match, TRBD1 (5 bases). Trimming took off 5 bases at V and 4 bases at J, with 17 bases between the two ends. From germline, CDR1 is SGHDN and CDR2 FVKESK. There are 15 residues in the CDR3. This CDR3 reads CASSTRPGPLYGYTF. The CDR3 region has the DNA TGTGCCAGCAGCACACGCCCAGGGCCCCTCTATGGCTACACCTTC.

V usage is TRBV6-2 or TRBV6-3 and J usage is TRBJ2-7; D might be TRBD2 (6 bases). Trimming removed 0 bases from V and 3 bases from J, with 18 bases in between. Germline-derived CDR1 and CDR2 are MNHEY and SVGEGT. The CDR3 has 17 residues. CDR3 sequence reads: CASSYSIGVPGVYEQYF. The CDR3 nucleotides read TGTGCCAGCAGTTACTCGATCGGTGTGCCGGGGGTCTACGAGCAGTACTTC.